This T cell receptor beta chain is drawn from a study of blood T cell repertoires in COVID-19. The CDR3 runs 13 residues. Germline V gives CDR1 SGHTA, CDR2 FQGNSA. The J segment lost 9 bases and the V segment lost 3 bases, leaving 2 bases of the junction unmatched. Produced via immunoSEQ multiplex PCR; TCRdb's table is partial and in-frame only. The sample comprises roughly 240,000 clones, 83% of which are singletons, and 3% to 4.5% rests with the top ten. The TCR sequence derives from a woman aged 40-49 years who had been exposed to COVID-19. The chain joins TRBV7-2 to TRBJ1-6; 7 nucleotides line up with TRBD1. The sample consisted of PBMCs or T cells enriched from blood (not recorded which). The CDR3: CASSLDRRSPLHF. In nucleotides, the CDR3 is TGTGCCAGCAGCTTGGACAGGCGTTCACCCCTCCACTTT.